This note documents a single T cell receptor (beta chain) sequence. These data originate in a study of shared clonotypes between healthy human individuals. The CDR3 is 15 amino acids. V gave up 3 bases and J gave up 2 bases; unmatched junction bases: 6. CDR1 is KGHSH and CDR2 is LQKENI in the germline V gene. Profiled with immunoSEQ multiplex PCR; TCRdb holds only in-frame clones, not every one. Of hundreds of thousands of clones in the sample, about 96% were seen once. The sequencing input was naive CD4+ T cells sorted from blood. Subset here: CD45RA+ positively selected. This TCR derives from a woman aged 25-40 years in good health. The chain uses TRBV18 and TRBJ2-5; 7 bases are a match to TRBD2. CDR3 sequence: CASSPREGAQETQYF. CDR3 nucleotide sequence: TGTGCCAGCTCACCGAGGGAGGGAGCTCAAGAGACCCAGTACTTC.